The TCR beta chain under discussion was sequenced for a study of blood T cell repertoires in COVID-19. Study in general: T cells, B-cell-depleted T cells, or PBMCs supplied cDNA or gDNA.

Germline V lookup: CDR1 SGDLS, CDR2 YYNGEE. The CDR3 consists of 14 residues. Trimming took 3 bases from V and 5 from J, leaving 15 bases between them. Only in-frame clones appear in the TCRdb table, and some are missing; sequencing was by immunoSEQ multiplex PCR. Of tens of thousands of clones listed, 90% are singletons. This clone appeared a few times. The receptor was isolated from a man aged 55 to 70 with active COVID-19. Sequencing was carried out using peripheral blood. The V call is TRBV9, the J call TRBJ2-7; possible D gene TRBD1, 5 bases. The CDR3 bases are TGTGCCAGCAGCGGAAACAGGTTTCCCCACGAGCAGTACTTC. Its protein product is CASSGNRFPHEQYF. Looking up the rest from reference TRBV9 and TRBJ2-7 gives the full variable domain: DSGVTQTPKHLITATGQRVTLRCSPRSGDLSVYWYQQSLDQGLQFLIQYYNGEERAKGNILERFSAQQFPDLHSELNLSSLELGDSALYFCASSGNRFPHEQYFGPGTRLTVT.